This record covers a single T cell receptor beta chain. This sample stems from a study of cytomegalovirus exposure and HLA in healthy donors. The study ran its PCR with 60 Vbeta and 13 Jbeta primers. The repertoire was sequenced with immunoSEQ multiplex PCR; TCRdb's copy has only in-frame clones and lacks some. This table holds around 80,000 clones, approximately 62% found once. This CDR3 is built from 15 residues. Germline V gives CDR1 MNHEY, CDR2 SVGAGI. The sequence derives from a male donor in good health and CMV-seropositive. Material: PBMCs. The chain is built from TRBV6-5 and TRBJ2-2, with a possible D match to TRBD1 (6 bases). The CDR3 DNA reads TGTGCTTCAGCCGCCGGGGACAAGAACACCGGGGAGCTGTTTTTT. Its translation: CASAAGDKNTGELFF.